This entry is about one TCR beta chain. Its antigen is not identified. Germline V CDR1 and CDR2: SNHLY, FYNNEI. The CDR3 contains 13 residues. V dropped 8 bases and J dropped 0; count of bases not matched to a gene: 4. This sample stems from a study of vaccination effects on CD4 cells after COVID-19. Study summary: Median timing of post-vaccine samples was 72 days after the second dose. Points from the study as a whole: Early timepoints after infection were absent, and convalescent patients were few in the study.

ViraFEST used viral peptide pools to expand antigen-specific CD4+ T cells before sequencing. The culture ran for 10 days, and then CD4+ T cells were isolated. Every participant took two doses of the BNT162b2 or mRNA-1273 vaccine. Researchers swapped half the medium for IL-2 medium on both days 3 and 7. Only in-frame clones appear in the TCRdb table, and some are missing; sequencing was by immunoSEQ multiplex PCR. The table shows some 30,000 clones, with 70% to 75% occurring only once. This chain uses TRBV2 with TRBJ2-7; 7 bases are shared with TRBD1. This TCR was sampled from a human donor who received a COVID-19 vaccine. This specimen consisted of CD4+ T cells from PBMCs cultured with HCoV-229E spike peptides, obtained after COVID-19 vaccination. For the CDR3, the DNA is TGTGCCAGCCTGGCAGGGGGCTCCTACGAGCAGTACTTC. Protein: CASLAGGSYEQYF.